This TCR beta chain was documented in a study of T-cell reconstitution after alpha-beta-depleted transplantation in children. Ten or more counts support this clonotype. No antigen is known for it. Germline loops: CDR1 SGHNT, CDR2 YYREEE (reference sequence). The germline V and J ends were trimmed by 0 bases and 3 bases, with 6 bases remaining between them. The CDR3 runs to 13 residues. Researchers prepared the TCRbeta library using unique molecular identifiers, the study reports. From the PCR reads, TCRdb called clonotypes with MiXCR, one entry per CDR3 protein. The repertoire includes approximately 290,000 distinct CDR3 sequences, about 9.9% of them detected once, and 20% to 25% sits in the top ten. Study-wide points: Several hundred expanded graft clones reportedly were the source of alpha-beta T cells about two months after transplant. At day 60, the high TCRbeta diversity found in some patients originated from recipient T cells and thymic progenitors that had survived. Hyperexpanded clones declined; after one year, newly produced T cells mostly supplied diversity.

Sequenced material: peripheral blood, taken 180 days after TCRalphabeta/CD19-depleted stem cell transplant. The chain couples TRBV5-4 to TRBJ2-5; D remains ambiguous. This TCR came from a male patient between 2 and 10 years old who had a stem cell transplant for chronic granulomatous disease, so the T cells may come from the graft donor. CDR3 nucleotide sequence: TGTGCCAGCAGCTTGGGGGCCAAAGAGACCCAGTACTTC. Residues: CASSLGAKETQYF.